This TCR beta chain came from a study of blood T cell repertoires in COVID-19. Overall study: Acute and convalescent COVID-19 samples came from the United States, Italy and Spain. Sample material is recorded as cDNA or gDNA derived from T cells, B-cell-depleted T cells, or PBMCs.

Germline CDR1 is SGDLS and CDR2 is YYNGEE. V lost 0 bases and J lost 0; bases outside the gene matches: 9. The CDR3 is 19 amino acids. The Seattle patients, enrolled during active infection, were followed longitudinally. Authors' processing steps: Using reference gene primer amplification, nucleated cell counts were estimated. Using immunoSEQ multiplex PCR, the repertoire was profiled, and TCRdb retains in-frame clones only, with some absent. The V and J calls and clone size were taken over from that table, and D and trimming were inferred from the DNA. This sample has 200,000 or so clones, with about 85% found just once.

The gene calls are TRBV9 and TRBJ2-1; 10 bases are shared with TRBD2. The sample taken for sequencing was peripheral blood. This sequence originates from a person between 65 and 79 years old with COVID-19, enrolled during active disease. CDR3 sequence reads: CASSVATSGEEGSYNEQFF. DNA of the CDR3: TGTGCCAGCAGCGTAGCTACTAGCGGGGAGGAGGGCTCCTACAATGAGCAGTTCTTC. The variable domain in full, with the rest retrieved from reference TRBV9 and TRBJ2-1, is DSGVTQTPKHLITATGQRVTLRCSPRSGDLSVYWYQQSLDQGLQFLIQYYNGEERAKGNILERFSAQQFPDLHSELNLSSLELGDSALYFCASSVATSGEEGSYNEQFFGPGTRLTVL.